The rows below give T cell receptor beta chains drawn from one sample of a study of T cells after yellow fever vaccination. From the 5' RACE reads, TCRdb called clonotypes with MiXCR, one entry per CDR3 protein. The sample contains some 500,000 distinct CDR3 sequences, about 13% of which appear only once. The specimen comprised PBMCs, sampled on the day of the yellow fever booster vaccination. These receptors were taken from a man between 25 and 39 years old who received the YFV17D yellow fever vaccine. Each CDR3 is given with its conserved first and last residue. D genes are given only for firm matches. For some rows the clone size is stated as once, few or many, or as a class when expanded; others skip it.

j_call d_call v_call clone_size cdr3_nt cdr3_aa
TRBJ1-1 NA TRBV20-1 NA TGCAGTGCTAGAGGGGGGGGACGGGCTTTCTTT CSARGGGRAFF
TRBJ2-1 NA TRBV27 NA TGTGCCAGCAGTTTCGGGCACCCTGACAATGAGCAGTTCTTC CASSFGHPDNEQFF
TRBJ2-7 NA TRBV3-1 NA TGTGCCAGCAGTCTCCTCCCCGTGGGCAGTTTGGACGAGCAGTACTTC CASSLLPVGSLDEQYF
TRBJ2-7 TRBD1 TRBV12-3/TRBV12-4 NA TGTGCCAGCATGCGGGACAGGGGTGGCTACGAGCAGTACTTC CASMRDRGGYEQYF
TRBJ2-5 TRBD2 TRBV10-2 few TGCGCCAGCACACTAGCGGGAGGACAAGAGACCCAGTACTTC CASTLAGGQETQYF
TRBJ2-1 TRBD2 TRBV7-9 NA TGTGCCAGCAGCCCCATACTAGCGGACCGTTACAATGAGCAGTTCTTC CASSPILADRYNEQFF
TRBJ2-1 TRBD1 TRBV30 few TGTGCCGAGGACAGGGGCTTTTACAATGAGCAGTTCTTC CAEDRGFYNEQFF
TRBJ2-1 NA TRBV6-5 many TGTGCCAGCAGTTACTCGACTGGGTTAGGCTACAATGAGCAGTTCTTC CASSYSTGLGYNEQFF
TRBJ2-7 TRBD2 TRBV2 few TGTGCCAGCATCCGGGACTACGGCTACGAGCAGTACTTC CASIRDYGYEQYF
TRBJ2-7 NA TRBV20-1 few TGCAGTGCTAGAGGGCTAGCGTACTACGAGCAGTACTTC CSARGLAYYEQYF
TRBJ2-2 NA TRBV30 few TGTGCCTGGAGACCAGCGGGACAGCGAAAATTGACCGGGGAGCTGTTTTTT CAWRPAGQRKLTGELFF
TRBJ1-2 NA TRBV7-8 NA TGTGCCAGCAGCTTAGGGTTTGAGGGGAACGGCTACACCTTC CASSLGFEGNGYTF
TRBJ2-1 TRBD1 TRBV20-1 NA TGCAGTGCTCTCCGGGACAGGGGAGGAGGTGAGCAGTTCTTC CSALRDRGGGEQFF
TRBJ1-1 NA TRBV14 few TGTGCCAGCAGCCAAGGAGCTGGGACGGGCCCGATGAACACTGAAGCTTTCTTT CASSQGAGTGPMNTEAFF
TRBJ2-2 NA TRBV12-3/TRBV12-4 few TGTGCCAGCAGGAATTATGGGGAGCTGTTTTTT CASRNYGELFF